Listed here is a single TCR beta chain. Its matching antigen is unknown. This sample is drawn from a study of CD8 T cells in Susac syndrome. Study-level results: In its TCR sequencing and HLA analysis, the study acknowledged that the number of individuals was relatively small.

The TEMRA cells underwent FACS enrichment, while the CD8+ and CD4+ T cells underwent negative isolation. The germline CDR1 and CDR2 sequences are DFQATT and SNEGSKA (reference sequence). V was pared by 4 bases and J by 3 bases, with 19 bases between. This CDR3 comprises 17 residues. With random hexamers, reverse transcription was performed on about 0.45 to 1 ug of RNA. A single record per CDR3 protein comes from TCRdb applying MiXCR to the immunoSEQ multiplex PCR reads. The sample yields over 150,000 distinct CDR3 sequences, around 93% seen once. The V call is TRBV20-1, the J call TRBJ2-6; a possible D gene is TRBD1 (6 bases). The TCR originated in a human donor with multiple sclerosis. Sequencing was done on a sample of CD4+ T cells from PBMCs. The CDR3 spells CSATYLSGVGGANVLTF. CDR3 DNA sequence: TGCAGTGCTACCTATCTGTCAGGGGTTGGTGGGGCCAACGTCCTGACTTTC.